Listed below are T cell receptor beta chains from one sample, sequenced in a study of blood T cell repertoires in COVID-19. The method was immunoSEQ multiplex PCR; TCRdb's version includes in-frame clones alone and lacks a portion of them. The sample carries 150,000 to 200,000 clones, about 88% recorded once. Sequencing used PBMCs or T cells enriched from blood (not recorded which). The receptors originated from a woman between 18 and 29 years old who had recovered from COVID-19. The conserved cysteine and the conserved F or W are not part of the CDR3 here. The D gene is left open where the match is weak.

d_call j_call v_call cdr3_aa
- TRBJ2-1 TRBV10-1 ASSESGAGRKWVEQF
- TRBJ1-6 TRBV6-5 ASSTRGGPLH
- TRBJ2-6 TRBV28 ASSTPVDSGANVLT
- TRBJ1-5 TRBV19 ASSIGGWRNSNQPQH
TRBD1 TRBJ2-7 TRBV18 ASSPGTGDFHEQY
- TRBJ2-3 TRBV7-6 ASSLADRSGDTQY
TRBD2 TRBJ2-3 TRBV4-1 ASSQESSGVLGDTQY
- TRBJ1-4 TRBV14 ASSQLFRANEKLF
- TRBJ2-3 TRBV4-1 ASSQAGKVPDTQY
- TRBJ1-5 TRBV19 ASSMIAEEYQPQH
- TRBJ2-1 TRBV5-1 ASSSGTMIGGEQF
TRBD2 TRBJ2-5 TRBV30 AWSVLAGDLQTQY
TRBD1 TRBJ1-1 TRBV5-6 ASSLVQGATEAF
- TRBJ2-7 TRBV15 ATSRDRGYYEQY
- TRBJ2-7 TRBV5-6 ASSLAGEPYEQY
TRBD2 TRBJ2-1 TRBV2 ASRKAGVMGKGYNEQF
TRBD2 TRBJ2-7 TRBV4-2 ASSQGLAGSYEQY
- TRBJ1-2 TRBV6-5 ASSPRRTSNYGYT
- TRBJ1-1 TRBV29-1 SVKQGTNTEAF
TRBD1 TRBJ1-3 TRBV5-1 ASSSTGAGNTIY
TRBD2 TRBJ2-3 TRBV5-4 ASSQRLAGGWDTQY
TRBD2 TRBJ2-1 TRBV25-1 ASSELASGREAPNEQF
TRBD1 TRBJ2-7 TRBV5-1 ASSSGLQAGTGYEQY
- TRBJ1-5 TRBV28 ASSLPGITLNQPQH
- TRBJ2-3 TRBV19 ASSRLWGGQGTDTQY
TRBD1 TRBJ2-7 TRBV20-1 STGGWYEQY
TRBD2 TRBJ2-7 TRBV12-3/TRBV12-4 ASSSGLAGRQY
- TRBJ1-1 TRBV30 AIRGAGGRNTEAF
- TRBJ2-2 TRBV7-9 ASSTLAANTGELF
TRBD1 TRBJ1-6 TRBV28 ASSKDRVNSPLH
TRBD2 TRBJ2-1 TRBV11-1 ASSPGTSGYNEQF
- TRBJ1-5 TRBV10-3 AIKEGGNQPQH
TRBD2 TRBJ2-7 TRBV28 ASSLGASGSAYEQY
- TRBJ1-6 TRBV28 ASSLSPGATNSPLH
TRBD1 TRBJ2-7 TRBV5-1 ASSLVGTGVLYEQY
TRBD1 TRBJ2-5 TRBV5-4 ASSTQDRAGQETQY
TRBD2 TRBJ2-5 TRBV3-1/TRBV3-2 ASSPRGAGGPSQVETQY
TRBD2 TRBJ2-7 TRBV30 AWGTSGRGEQY
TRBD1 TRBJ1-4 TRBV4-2 ASSQESQGATTNEKLF
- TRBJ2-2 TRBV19 ASSIGSLAGELF
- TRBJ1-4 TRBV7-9 ASSFQGHEKLF
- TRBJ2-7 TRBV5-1 ASSLGNAYEQY
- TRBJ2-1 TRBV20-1 SASGVIAGYNEQF
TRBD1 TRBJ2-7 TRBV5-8 ASSFSWVTGANEQY
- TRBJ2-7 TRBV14 ASSHYLLRESEQY
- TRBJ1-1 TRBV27 ASSLSGRDYGTEAF
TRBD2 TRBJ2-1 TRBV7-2 ASSLYGLADNEQF
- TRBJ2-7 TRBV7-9 ASSSRQLYEQY
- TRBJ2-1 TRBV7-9 ASSRGSLGKF
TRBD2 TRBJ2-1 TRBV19 ASSMGTSGSHQVLLEQF
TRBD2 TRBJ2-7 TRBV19 ASSTRTSGKSDPYEQY
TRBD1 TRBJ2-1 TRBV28 ASRWTGQVDKEF
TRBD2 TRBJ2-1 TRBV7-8 ASSFRLAGASYNEQF
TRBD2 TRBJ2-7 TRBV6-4 ASSMESGSAYEQY
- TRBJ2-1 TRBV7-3 ASSPGTLGSYNEQF
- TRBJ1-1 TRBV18 ASSPGLRMRGRENTEAF